This T cell receptor (beta chain) was retrieved from a study of blood T cell repertoires in COVID-19. TCRdb keeps only in-frame clones here, not all; method: immunoSEQ multiplex PCR. The table records around 190,000 clones, 87% of them present only once. CDR1 and CDR2 from the germline V gene are SGHTA and FQGNSA. Trimming removed 1 base from V and 0 bases from J, with 13 bases in between. The CDR3 totals 16 residues. Sequenced material: PBMCs or T cells enriched from blood (not recorded which). V is TRBV7-2 and J is TRBJ2-7; D perhaps matches TRBD2 (6 bases). This receptor was taken from a man aged 18 to 30 with acute COVID-19. CDR3 protein: CASSLGVGDFSYEQYF. CDR3 sequence (DNA): TGTGCCAGCAGCTTAGGGGTGGGGGACTTCTCCTACGAGCAGTACTTC.